The clone carrying this TCR beta chain was observed once. Its antigen is still unknown. It was considered stable Graves' hyperthyroidism when ophthalmopathy did not progress within 18 months. It was uncontrolled infection, other autoimmune disease, pregnancy or lactation that excluded patients. The source of the sample is a study of T cells in Graves' hyperthyroidism and ophthalmopathy. Germline values: CDR1 LNHDA, CDR2 SQIVND (reference sequence). This CDR3 is built from 15 residues. Trimming removed 3 bases from V and 0 bases from J, with 12 bases in between. TCR beta CDR3 sequences were amplified from RNA transcripts. Using the HTBI primer set, a first-round RT-PCR was run on the TCR CDR3. One entry per CDR3 protein, called by TCRdb with MiXCR from the multiplex PCR reads. The data hold 350,000 or so distinct CDR3 sequences, with about 20% observed a single time. Study-wide results and limits: The model forecast ophthalmopathy, anticipating it by a median approximately 6.2 months before onset. Classification by a 13 V-J model distinguished ophthalmopathy from stable hyperthyroidism.

The TCR originated in a woman aged 50 to 60 with Graves' hyperthyroidism. The V call is TRBV19, the J call TRBJ2-7, with D unclear. Sequencing used blood. The CDR3 bases are TGTGCCAGTAGTATTACGGGCGGCAGCTCCTACGAGCAGTACTTC. It specifies CASSITGGSSYEQYF.